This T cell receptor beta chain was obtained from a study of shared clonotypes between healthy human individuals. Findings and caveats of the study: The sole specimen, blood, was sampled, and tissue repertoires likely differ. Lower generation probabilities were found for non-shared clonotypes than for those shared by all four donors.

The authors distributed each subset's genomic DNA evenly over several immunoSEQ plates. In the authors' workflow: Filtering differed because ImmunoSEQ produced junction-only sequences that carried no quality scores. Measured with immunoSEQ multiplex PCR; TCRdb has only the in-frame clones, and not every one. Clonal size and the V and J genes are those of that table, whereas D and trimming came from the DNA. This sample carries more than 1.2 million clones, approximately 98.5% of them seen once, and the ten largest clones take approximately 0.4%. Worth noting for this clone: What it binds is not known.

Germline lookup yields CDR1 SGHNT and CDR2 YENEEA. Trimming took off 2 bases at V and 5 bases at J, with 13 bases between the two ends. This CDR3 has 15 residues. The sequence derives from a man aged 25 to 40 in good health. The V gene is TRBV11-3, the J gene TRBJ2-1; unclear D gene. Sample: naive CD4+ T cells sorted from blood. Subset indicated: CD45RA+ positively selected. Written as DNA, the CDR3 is TGTGCCAGCAGCTTATCTCACCTTGCGGACAATGAGCAGTTCTTC. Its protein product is CASSLSHLADNEQFF.